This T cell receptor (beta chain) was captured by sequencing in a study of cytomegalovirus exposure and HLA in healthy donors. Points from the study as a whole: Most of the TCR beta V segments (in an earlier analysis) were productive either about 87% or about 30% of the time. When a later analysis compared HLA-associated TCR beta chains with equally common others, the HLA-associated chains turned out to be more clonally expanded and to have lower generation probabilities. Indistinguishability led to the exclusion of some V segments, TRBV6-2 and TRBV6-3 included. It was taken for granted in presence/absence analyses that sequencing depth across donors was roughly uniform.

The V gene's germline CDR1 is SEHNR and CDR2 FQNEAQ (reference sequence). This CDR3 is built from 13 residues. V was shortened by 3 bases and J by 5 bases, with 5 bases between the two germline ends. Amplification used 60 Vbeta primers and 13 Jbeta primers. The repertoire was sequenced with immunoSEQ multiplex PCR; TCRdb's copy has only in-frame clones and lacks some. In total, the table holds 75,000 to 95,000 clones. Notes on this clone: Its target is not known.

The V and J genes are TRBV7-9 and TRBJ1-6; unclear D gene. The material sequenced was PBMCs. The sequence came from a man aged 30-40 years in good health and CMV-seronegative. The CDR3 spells CASSLENNSPLHF. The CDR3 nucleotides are TGTGCCAGCAGCTTGGAGAATAATTCACCCCTCCACTTT.